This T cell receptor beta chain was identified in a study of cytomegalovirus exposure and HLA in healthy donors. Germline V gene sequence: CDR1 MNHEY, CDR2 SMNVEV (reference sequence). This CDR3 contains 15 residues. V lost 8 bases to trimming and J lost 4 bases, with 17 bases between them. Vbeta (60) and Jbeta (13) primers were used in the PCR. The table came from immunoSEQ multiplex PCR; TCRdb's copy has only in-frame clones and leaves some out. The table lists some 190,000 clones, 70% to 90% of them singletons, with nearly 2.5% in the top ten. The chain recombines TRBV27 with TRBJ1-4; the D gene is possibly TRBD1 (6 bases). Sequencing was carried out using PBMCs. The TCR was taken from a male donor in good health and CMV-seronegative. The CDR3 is CASAAIGQYNEKLFF. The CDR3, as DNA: TGTGCCAGCGCCGCGATAGGACAGTATAATGAAAAACTGTTTTTT. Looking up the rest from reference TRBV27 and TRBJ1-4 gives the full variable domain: EAQVTQNPRYLITVTGKKLTVTCSQNMNHEYMSWYRQDPGLGLRQIYYSMNVEVTDKGDVPEGYKVSRKEKRNFPLILESPSPNQTSLYFCASAAIGQYNEKLFFGSGTQLSVL.